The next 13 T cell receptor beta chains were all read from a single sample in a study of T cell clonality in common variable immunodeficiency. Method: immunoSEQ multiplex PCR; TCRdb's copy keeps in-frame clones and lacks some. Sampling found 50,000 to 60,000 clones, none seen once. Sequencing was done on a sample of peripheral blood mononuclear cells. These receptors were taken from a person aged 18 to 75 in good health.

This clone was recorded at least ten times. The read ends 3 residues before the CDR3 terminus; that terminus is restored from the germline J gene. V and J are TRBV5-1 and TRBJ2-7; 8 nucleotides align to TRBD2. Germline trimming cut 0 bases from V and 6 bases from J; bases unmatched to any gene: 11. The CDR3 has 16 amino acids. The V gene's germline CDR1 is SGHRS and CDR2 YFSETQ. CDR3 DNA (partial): TGCGCCAGCAGCTTGGGCCCGGGACTAGAAACGACCGAG. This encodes CASSLGPGLETTE. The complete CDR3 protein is CASSLGPGLETTEQYF.

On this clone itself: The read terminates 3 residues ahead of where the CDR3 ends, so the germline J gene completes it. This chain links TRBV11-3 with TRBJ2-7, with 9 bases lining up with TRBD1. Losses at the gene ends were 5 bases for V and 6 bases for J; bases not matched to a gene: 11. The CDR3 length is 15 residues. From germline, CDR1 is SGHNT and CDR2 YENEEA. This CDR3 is CASSPSGTGPREQYF. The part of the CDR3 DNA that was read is TGTGCCAGCAGCCCTTCCGGGACAGGGCCCCGCGAG. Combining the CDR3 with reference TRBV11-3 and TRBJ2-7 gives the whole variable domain EAGVVQSPRYKIIEKKQPVAFWCNPISGHNTLYWYLQNLGQGPELLIRYENEEAVDDSQLPKDRFSAERLKGVDSTLKIQPAELGDSAVYLCASSPSGTGPREQYFGPGTRLTVT.

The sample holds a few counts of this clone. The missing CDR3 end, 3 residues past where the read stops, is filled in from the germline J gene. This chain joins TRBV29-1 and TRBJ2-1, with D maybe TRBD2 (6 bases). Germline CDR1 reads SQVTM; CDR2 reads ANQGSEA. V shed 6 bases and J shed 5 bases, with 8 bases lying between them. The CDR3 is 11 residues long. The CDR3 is CSVPSDNEQFF. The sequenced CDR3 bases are TGCAGCGTCCCTAGCGACAATGAG.

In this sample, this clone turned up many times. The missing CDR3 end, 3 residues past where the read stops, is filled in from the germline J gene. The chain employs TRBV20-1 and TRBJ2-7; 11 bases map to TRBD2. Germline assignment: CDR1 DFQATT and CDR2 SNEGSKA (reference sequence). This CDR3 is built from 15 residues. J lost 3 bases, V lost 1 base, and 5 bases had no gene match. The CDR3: CSARVRLAGIYEQYF. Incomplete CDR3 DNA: TGCAGTGCTAGAGTCAGACTAGCGGGGATCTACGAG.

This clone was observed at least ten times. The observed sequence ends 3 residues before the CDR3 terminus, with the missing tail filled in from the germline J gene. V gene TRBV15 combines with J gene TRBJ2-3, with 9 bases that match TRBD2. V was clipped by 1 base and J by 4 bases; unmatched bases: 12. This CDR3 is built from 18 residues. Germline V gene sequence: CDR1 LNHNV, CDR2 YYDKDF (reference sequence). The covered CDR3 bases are TGTGCCACCAGCAGAGCCCGGGGTAGCGGGAGTCGGTCAGATACG. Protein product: CATSRARGSGSRSDT. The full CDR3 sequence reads CATSRARGSGSRSDTQYF.

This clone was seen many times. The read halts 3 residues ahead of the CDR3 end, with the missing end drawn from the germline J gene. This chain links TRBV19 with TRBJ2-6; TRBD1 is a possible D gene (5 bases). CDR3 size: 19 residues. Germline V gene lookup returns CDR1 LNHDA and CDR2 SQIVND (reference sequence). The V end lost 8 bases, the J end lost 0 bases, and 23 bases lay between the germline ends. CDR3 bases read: TGTGCCAGTTCCCCCTGGGGCAACCCGAAGGTCTCTGGGGCCAACGTC. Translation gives CASSPWGNPKVSGANV. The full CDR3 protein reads CASSPWGNPKVSGANVLTF.

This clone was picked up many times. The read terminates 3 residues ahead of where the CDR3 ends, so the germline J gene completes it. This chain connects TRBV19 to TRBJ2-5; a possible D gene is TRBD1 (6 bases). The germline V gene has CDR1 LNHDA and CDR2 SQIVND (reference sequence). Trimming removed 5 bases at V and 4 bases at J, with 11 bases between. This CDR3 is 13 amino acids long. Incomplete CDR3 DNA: TGTGCCAGTAGTGTTGGGGGCCCAGAGACC. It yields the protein CASSVGGPET. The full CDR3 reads CASSVGGPETQYF.

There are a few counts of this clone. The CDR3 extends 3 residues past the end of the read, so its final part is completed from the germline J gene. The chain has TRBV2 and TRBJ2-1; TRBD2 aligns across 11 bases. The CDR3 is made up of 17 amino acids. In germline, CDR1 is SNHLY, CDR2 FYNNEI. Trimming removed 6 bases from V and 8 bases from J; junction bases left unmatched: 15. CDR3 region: CASRPGSGRASVDEQFF. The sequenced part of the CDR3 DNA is TGTGCCAGCAGACCGGGTAGCGGGAGGGCCTCGGTCGATGAG.

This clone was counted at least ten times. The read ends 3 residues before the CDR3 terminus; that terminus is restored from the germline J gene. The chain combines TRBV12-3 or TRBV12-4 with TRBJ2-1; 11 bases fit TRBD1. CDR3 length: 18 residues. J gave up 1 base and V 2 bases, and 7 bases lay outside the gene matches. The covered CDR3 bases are TGTGCCAGCAGTTTAACGGCCGGGGACAGGGGGTCCTACAATGAG. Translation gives CASSLTAGDRGSYNE. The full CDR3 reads CASSLTAGDRGSYNEQFF.

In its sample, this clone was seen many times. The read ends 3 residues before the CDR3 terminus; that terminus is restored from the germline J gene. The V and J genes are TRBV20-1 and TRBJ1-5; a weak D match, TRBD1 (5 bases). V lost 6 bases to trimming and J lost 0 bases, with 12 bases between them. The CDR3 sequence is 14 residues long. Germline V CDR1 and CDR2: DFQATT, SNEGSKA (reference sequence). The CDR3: CSARTPNSNQPQHF. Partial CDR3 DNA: TGCAGTGCCCGGACACCTAATAGCAATCAGCCC.

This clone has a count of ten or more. The CDR3: CAISESNGQGFSTDTQYF. The DNA read from the CDR3 is TGTGCCATCAGTGAGTCGAACGGACAGGGCTTTAGCACAGATACG. This chain links TRBV10-3 with TRBJ2-3; 8 bases are shared with TRBD1. The read finishes 3 residues shy of the CDR3 end, and the germline J gene is used to complete it. This CDR3 is 18 amino acids long. Looked up from germline, CDR1 is ENHRY and CDR2 is SYGVKD. The trim removed 0 bases at V and 0 bases at J, leaving 8 bases unmatched.

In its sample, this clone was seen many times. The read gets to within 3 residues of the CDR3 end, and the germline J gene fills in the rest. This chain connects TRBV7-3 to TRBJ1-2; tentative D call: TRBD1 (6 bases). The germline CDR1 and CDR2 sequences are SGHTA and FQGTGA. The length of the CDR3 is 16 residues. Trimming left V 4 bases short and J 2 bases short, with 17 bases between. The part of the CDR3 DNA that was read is TGTGCCAGCAGCTCCAGTCGGGACACCAAAAACTATGGC. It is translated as CASSSSRDTKNYG. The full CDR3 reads CASSSSRDTKNYGYTF.

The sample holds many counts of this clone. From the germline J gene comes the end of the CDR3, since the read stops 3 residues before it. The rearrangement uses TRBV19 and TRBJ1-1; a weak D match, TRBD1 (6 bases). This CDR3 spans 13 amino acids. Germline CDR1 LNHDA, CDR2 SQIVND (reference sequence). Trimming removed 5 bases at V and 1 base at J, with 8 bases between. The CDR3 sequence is CASSGRGNTEAFF. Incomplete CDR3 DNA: TGTGCCAGTAGTGGCAGGGGGAACACTGAA.